This T cell receptor (beta chain) appears in the sequencing data of a study of glioma-infiltrating T cells. TCR alpha and beta CDR3 regions were amplified from RNA using iRepertoire nested multiplex PCR. One-step reverse transcription and amplification started from approximately 100-400 ng of tissue mRNA or PBMC total RNA. One entry per CDR3 protein, called by TCRdb with MiXCR from the multiplex PCR reads. The top ten clones hold 20% to 25% of a sample with roughly 190,000 distinct CDR3 sequences, roughly a third of them seen once. Points on this clonotype: Its antigen is unknown. At one end the junction does not follow the germline gene, possibly because of a read error.

Findings and limits, study-wide: Non-neoplastic patients had below-expected tissue-blood divergence, while all gliomas exceeded expectation. Very few CDR3 sequences were shared between tissue and blood.

This TCR derives from a human donor with low-grade glioma or glioblastoma, undergoing nonglioma brain surgery, or in good health (not recorded which). Specimen: glioma tissue, nonneoplastic brain tissue, or PBMCs (not recorded which).

Here the CDR3 reads CARSLRDGNRNQPQHF. Written as DNA, the CDR3 is TGTGCCAGGAGTTTGCGAGACGGAAATCGCAATCAGCCCCAGCATTTT. The chain carries TRBV27 and TRBJ1-5, with D uncertain. Germline loops: CDR1 MNHEY, CDR2 SMNVEV (reference sequence). The CDR3 extends over 16 amino acids.